This TCR beta chain was sequenced for a study of T-cell memory formation after mild COVID-19. Study results and caveats: Of the contracting clones, CD4+ ones lay mainly in CM and EM, and CD8+ ones in EMRA. Cross-reactive memory appears to have joined, as suggested by some responding clones showing up in pre-infection memory. The SARS-CoV-2 specificity of second-wave clones reaching peak at day 37 remained unverified.

A few counts support this clonotype. Its antigen is undetermined. A 5'RACE reaction primed in the constant segment made cDNA libraries of TCR alpha and TCR beta, and these carried sample barcodes and UMIs. MiXCR, applied by TCRdb to the 5' RACE reads, yields one record per CDR3 protein. The sample carries over 500,000 distinct CDR3 sequences, approximately 15% recorded once. The V and J ends lost 5 bases and 5 bases respectively, with 14 bases between them. This CDR3 comprises 14 residues. The germline CDR1 and CDR2 sequences are KGHDR and SFDVKD. The sequence came from an adult woman who had mild COVID-19 (a few samples of this study predate the infection). Cell type and time point are not known. The rearrangement joins TRBV24-1 to TRBJ2-5, with D possibly matching TRBD2 (6 bases). The sample consisted of PBMCs or a T cell subset sorted from them (not recorded which). CDR3: CATSVGTAGETQYF. The CDR3 DNA reads TGTGCCACCAGTGTGGGGACCGCGGGGGAGACCCAGTACTTC.